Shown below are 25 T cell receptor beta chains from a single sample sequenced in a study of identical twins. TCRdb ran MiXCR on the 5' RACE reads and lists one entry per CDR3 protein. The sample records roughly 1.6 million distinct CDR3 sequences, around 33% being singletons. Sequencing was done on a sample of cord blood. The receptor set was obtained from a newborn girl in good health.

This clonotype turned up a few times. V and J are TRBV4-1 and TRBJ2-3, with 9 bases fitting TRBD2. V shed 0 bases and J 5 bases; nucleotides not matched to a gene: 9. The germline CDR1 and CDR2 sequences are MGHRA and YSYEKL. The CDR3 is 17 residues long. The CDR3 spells CASSQEGLAGIGDTQYF. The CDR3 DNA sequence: TGCGCCAGCAGCCAAGAAGGGCTAGCGGGAATTGGAGATACGCAGTATTTT.

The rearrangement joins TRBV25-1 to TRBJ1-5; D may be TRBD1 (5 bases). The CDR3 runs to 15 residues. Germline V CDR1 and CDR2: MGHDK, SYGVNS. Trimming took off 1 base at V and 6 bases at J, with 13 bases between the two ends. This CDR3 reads CASSESGQGAQPQHF. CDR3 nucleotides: TGTGCCAGCAGTGAATCGGGGCAGGGCGCTCAGCCCCAGCATTTT.

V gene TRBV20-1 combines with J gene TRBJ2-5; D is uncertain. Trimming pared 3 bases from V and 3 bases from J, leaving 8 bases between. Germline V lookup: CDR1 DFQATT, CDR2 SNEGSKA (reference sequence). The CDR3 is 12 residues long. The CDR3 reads CSARYREETQYF. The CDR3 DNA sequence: TGCAGTGCTAGGTATAGGGAAGAGACCCAGTACTTC.

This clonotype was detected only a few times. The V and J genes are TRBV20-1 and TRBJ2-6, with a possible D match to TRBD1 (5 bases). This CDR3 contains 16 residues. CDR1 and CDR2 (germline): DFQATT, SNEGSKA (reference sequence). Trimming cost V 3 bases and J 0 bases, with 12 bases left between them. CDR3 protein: CSARRTGSSGANVLTF. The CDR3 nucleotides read TGCAGTGCTAGGAGAACAGGATCCTCTGGGGCCAACGTCCTGACTTTC.

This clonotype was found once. CDR3 nucleotide sequence: TGTGCCTGGAGTGTAAAACCCCTATATACGCAGTATTTT. Translation gives CAWSVKPLYTQYF. The rearrangement uses TRBV30 and TRBJ2-3; D gene uncertain. Trimming pared 0 bases from V and 7 bases from J, leaving 11 bases between. Germline CDR1 GTSNPN, CDR2 SVGIG (reference sequence). This CDR3 is 13 amino acids long.

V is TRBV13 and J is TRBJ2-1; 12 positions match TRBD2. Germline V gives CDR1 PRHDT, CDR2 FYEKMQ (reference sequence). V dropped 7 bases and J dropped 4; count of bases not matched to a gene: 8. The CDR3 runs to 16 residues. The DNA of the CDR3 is TGTGCCAGCACAGGGGCTAGCGGGAGGGAGTACAATGAGCAGTTCTTC. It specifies CASTGASGREYNEQFF.

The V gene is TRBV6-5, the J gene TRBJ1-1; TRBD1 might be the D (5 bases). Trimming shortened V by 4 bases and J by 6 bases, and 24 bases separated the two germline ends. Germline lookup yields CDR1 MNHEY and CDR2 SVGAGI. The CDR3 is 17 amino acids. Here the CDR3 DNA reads TGTGCCAGCAGTTCGTCACCGTGGACACCGTTGAGCGCTGAAGCTTTCTTT. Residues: CASSSSPWTPLSAEAFF.

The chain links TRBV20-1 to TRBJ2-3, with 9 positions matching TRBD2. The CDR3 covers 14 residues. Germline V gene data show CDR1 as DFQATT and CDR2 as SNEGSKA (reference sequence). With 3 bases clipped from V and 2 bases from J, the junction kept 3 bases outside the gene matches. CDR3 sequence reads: CSARREGYTDTQYF. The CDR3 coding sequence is TGCAGTGCTAGGCGGGAGGGCTACACAGATACGCAGTATTTT.

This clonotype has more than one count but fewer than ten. DNA for the CDR3: TGTGCCAGCAGCTTAAGGGGCCCCCTAGACTATGGCTACACCTTC. Protein product: CASSLRGPLDYGYTF. The gene calls are TRBV7-2 and TRBJ1-2; D perhaps matches TRBD1 (5 bases). Per the germline V gene, CDR1 is SGHTA and CDR2 is FQGNSA. V was shortened by 2 bases and J by 3 bases, with 13 bases between the two germline ends. There are 15 residues in the CDR3.

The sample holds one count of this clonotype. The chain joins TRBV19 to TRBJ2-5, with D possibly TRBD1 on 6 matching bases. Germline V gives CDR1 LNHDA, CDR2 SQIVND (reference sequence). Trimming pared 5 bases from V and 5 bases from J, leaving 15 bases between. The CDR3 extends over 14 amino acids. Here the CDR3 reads CASSPDRRIETQYF. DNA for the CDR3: TGTGCCAGTAGTCCCGACAGGCGTATCGAGACCCAGTACTTC.

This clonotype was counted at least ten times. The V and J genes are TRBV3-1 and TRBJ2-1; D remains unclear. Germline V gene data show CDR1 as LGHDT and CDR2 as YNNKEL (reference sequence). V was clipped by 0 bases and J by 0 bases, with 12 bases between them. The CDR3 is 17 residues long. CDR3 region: CASSQDGMVSSYNEQFF. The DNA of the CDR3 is TGTGCCAGCAGCCAAGATGGGATGGTCAGCTCCTACAATGAGCAGTTCTTC.

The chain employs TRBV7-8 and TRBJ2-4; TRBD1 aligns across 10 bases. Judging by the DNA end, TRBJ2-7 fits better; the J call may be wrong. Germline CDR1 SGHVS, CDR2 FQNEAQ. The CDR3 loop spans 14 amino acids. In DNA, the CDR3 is TGTGCCAGCAGCTTAGAATGGACAGGGGGCGAGCAGTACTTC. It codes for CASSLEWTGGEQYF.

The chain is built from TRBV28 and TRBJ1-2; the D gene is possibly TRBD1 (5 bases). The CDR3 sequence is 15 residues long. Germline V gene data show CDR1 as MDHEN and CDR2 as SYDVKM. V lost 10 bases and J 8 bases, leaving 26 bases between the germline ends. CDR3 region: CAIDKPPGTTGGYTF. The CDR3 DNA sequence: TGTGCCATCGATAAACCCCCCGGGACCACTGGGGGCTACACCTTC.

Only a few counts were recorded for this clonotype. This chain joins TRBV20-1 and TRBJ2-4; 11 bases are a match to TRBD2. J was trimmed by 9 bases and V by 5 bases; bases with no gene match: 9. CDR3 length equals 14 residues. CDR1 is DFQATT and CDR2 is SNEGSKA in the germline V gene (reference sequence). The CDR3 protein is CSAETSGIGSIQYF. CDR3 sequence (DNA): TGCAGTGCTGAGACTAGCGGGATAGGTAGCATTCAGTACTTC.

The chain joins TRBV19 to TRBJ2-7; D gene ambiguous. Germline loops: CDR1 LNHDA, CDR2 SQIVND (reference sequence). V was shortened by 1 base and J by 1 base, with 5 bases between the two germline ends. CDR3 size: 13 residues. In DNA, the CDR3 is TGTGCCAGTAGTATAGTGAAATCCTACGAGCAGTACTTC. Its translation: CASSIVKSYEQYF.

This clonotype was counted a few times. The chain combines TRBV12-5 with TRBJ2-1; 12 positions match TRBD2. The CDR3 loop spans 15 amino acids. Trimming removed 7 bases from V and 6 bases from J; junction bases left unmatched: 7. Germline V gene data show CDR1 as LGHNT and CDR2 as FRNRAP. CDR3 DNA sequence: TGTGCTAGTGAGGGAGCGACTAGCGGGAGCAATGAGCAGTTCTTC. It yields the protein CASEGATSGSNEQFF.

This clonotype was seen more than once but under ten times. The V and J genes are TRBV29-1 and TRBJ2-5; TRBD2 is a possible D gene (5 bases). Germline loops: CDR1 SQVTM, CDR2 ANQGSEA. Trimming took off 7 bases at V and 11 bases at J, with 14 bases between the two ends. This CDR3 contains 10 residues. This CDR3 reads CSGLQNEQYF. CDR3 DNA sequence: TGCAGCGGACTACAGAATGAGCAGTACTTC. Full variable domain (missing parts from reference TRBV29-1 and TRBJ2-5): SAVISQKPSRDICQRGTSLTIQCQVDSQVTMMFWYRQQPGQSLTLIATANQGSEATYESGFVIDKFPISRPNLTFSTLTVSNMSPEDSSIYLCSGLQNEQYFGPGTRLLVL.

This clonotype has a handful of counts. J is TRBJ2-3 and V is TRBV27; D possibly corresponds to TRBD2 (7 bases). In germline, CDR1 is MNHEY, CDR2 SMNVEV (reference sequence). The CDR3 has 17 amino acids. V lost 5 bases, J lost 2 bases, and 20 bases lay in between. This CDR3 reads CASSKYGGDIPTDTQYF. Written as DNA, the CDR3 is TGTGCCAGCAGTAAATATGGGGGGGACATCCCCACAGATACGCAGTATTTT.

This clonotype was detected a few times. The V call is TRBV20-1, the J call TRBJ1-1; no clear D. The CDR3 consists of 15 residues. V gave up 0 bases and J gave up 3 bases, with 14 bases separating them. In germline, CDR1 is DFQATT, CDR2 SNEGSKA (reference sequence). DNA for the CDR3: TGCAGTGCTAGAGATAAAGGAAAGTGGGACACTGAAGCTTTCTTT. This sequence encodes CSARDKGKWDTEAFF.

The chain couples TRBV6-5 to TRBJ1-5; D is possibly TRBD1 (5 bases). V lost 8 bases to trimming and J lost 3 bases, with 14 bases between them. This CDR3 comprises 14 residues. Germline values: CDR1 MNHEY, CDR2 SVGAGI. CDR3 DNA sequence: TGTGCCAGCCGCGGGACCCAGATCAATCAGCCCCAGCATTTT. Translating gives CASRGTQINQPQHF.

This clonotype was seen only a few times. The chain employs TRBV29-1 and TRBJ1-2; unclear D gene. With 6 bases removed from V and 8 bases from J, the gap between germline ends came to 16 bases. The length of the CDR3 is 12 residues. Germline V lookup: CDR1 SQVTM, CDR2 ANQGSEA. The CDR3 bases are TGCAGCGTCGAGCGTCACGGGTCCGGCTACACCTTC. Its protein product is CSVERHGSGYTF. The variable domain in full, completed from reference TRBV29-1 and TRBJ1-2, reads SAVISQKPSRDICQRGTSLTIQCQVDSQVTMMFWYRQQPGQSLTLIATANQGSEATYESGFVIDKFPISRPNLTFSTLTVSNMSPEDSSIYLCSVERHGSGYTFGSGTRLTVV.

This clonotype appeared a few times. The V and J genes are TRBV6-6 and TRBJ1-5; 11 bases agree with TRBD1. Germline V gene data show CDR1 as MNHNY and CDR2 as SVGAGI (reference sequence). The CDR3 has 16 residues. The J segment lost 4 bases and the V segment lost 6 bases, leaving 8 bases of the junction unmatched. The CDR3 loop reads CASRTAGTGGNQPQHF. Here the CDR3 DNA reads TGTGCCAGCAGAACCGCCGGGACAGGGGGAAATCAGCCCCAGCATTTT.

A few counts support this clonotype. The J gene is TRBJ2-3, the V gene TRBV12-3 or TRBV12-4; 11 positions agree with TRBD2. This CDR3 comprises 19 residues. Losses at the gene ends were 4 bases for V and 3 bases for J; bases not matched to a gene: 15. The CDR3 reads CASSSRTYTSGGRTDTQYF. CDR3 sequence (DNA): TGTGCCAGCAGTTCCCGGACATATACTAGCGGGGGCCGGACAGATACGCAGTATTTT.

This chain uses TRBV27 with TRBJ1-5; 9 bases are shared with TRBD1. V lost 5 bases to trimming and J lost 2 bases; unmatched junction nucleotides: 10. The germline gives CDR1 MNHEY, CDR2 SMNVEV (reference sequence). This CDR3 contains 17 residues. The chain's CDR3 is CASSRCIQGACNQPQHF. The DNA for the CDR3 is TGTGCCAGCAGTCGTTGCATACAGGGGGCTTGCAATCAGCCCCAGCATTTT.

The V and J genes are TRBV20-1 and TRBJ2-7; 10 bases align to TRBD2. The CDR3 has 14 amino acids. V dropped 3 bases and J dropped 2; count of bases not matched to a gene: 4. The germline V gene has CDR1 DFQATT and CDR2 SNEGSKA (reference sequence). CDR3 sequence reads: CSASKSGRAYEQYF. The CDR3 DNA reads TGCAGTGCTAGTAAGAGCGGGAGGGCCTACGAGCAGTACTTC.